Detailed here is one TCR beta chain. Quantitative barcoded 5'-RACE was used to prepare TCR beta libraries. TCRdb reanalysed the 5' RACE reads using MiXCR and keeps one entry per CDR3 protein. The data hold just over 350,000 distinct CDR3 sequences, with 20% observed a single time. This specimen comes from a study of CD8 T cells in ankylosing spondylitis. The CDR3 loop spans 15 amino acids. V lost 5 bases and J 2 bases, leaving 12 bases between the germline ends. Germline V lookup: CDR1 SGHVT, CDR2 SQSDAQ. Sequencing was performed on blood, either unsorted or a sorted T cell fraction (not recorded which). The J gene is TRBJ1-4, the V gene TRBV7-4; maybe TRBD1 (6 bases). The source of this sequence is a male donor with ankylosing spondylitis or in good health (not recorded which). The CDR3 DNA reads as TGTGCCAGCAGCCGTCGGCAGGGGACTAATGAAAAACTGTTTTTT. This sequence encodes CASSRRQGTNEKLFF.